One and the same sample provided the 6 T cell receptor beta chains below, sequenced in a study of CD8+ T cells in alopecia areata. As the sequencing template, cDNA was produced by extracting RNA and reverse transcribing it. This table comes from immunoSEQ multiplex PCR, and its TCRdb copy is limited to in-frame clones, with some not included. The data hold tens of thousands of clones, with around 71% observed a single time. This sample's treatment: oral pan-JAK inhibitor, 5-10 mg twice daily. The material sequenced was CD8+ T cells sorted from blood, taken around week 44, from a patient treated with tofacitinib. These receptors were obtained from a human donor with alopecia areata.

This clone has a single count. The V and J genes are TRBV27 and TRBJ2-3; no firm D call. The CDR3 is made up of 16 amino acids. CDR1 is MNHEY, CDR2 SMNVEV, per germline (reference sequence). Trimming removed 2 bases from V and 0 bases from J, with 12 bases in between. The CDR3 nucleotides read TGTGCCAGCAGTTTAAGGGCAGCATCTAGCACAGATACGCAGTATTTT. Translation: CASSLRAASSTDTQYF.

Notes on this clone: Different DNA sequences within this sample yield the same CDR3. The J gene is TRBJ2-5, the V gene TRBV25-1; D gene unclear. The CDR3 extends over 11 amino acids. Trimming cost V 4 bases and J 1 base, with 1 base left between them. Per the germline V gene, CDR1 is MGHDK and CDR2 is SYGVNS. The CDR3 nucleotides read TGTGCCAGCAGTGTCCAAGAGACCCAGTACTTC. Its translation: CASSVQETQYF.

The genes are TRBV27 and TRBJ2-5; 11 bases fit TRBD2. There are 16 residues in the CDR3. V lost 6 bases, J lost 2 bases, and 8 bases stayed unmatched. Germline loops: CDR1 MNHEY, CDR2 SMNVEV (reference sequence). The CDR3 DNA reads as TGTGCCAGCAGACAACCTAGCGGGGGGACACAAGAGACCCAGTACTTC. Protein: CASRQPSGGTQETQYF.

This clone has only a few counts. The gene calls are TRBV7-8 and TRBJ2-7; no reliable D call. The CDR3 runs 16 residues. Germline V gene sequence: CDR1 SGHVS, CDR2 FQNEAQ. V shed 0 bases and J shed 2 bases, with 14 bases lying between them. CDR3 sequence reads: CASSLAGRADPYEQYF. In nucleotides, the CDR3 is TGTGCCAGCAGCTTAGCAGGACGGGCCGATCCCTACGAGCAGTACTTC.

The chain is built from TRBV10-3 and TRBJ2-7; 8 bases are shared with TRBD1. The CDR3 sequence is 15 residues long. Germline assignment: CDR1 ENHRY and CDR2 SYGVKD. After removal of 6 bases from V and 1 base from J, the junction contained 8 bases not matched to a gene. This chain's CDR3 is CAISPRDRPSYEQYF. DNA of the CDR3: TGTGCCATCAGCCCCCGGGACAGGCCGTCCTACGAGCAGTACTTC.

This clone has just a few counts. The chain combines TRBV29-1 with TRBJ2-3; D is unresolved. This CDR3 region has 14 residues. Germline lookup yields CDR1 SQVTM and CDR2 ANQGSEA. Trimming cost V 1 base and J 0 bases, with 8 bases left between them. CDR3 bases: TGCAGCGTTGAAGGGGCGTCTAGCACAGATACGCAGTATTTT. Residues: CSVEGASSTDTQYF.